A selection of T cell receptor beta chains follows, all from one sample in a study of blood T cell repertoires in COVID-19. Clones were read by immunoSEQ multiplex PCR, and TCRdb kept only the in-frame ones, dropping some. This table holds over 30,000 clones, 80% found once. The sequenced sample consisted of peripheral blood. The receptors originated from an elderly man with active or convalescent COVID-19. The CDR3 runs from the conserved cysteine through the conserved F or W.

V: TRBV27; CDR3: CASRGEGAGVYGYTF
V: TRBV5-1; CDR3: CASSLGLAGGNEQYF
V: TRBV9; CDR3: CASSVDGGRVTGELFF
V: TRBV19; CDR3: CASSNGGTEAFF
V: TRBV28; CDR3: CASSFVRGAGANVLTF
V: TRBV5-1; CDR3: CASSPSTAGGPAYEQYF
V: TRBV4-1; CDR3: CASSLAGGSEETQYF
V: TRBV2; CDR3: CASRESGRWERDERETQYF
V: TRBV21-1; CDR3: CASSKVKKDWGYEQYF
V: TRBV7-9; CDR3: CASSLAWGKQGDEQYF
V: TRBV5-1; CDR3: CASSAKTTGDYGYTF
V: TRBV5-1; CDR3: CASSFLFSQETQYF